Included here is one TCR beta chain sequence, with context. Its antigen is as yet unknown. This sample is part of a study of shared clonotypes between healthy human individuals. Background on the study: Each donor had three CD4 naive, three CD4 memory, two CD8 naive and one CD8 memory plate.

The naive CD8 fraction comprised CD45RO-negative cells positively selected for CCR7 and excluded terminally differentiated effector memory CD45RA+ cells. Study-level results: Naive subsets, compared against memory subsets, generally had larger estimated richness values. The genetic and exposure-history diversity represented was limited by few donors.

Measured with immunoSEQ multiplex PCR; TCRdb has only the in-frame clones, and not every one. The table shows about 2.1 million clones, with about 93% occurring only once. This CDR3 region has 18 residues. Trimming pared 0 bases from V and 5 bases from J, leaving 20 bases between. Per the germline V gene, CDR1 is SNHLY and CDR2 is FYNNEI. Sequencing input: naive CD8+ T cells from PBMCs. The chain recombines TRBV2 with TRBJ1-5; the D is unclear. The receptor was isolated from a man between 18 and 35 years old in good health. Some clones in this sample may be carry-over from other donors' samples. The CDR3 protein is CASSEALRGITFDQPQHF. The DNA for the CDR3 is TGTGCCAGCAGTGAAGCGCTTCGGGGAATTACGTTTGATCAGCCCCAGCATTTT.